This T cell receptor beta chain emerged from a study of T cells in Graves' hyperthyroidism and ophthalmopathy. Study findings and constraints: Before onset, ophthalmopathy was predicted by the model a median roughly 6.8 months earlier.

It was RNA transcripts that yielded the amplified TCR beta CDR3 regions. Using the HTBI primer set, a first-round RT-PCR was run on the TCR CDR3. TCRdb itself ran the multiplex PCR reads through MiXCR, one entry per CDR3 protein. The data contain 300,000 to 350,000 distinct CDR3 sequences, about 21% of them singletons. V was clipped by 2 bases and J by 9 bases, with 9 bases between them. The germline V gene has CDR1 SGHTA and CDR2 FQGTGA. The CDR3 is 12 amino acids. Ten or more counts support this clonotype. Antigen unknown. Graves' hyperthyroidism without ophthalmopathy progression within 18 months was termed stable. Participants, patients aged 18 to 65, had newly diagnosed hyperthyroidism with a duration under 2 months.

The clonotype originates from a woman aged 45 to 65 with Graves' hyperthyroidism. Sequences were obtained from blood. This sequence joins TRBV7-3 and TRBJ2-3, with D tentatively TRBD1 (6 bases). In DNA, the CDR3 is TGTGCCAGCAGCTTAGGGCAGGGGACGCAGTATTTT. It specifies CASSLGQGTQYF.